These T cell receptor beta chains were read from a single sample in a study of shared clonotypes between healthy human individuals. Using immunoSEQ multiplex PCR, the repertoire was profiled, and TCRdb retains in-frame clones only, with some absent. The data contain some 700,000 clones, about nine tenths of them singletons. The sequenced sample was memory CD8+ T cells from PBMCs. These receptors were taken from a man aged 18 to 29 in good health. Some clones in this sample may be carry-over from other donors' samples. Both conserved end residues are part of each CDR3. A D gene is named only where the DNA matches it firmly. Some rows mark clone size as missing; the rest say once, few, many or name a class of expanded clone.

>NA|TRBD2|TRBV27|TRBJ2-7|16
CASIQRAAGALGEQYF
TGTGCCAGCATACAGCGGGCGGCGGGAGCTCTGGGGGAGCAGTACTTC
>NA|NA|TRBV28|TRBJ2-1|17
CASSLTTTLGFNNEQFF
TGTGCCAGCAGTTTAACCACGACGCTAGGGTTTAACAATGAGCAGTTCTTC
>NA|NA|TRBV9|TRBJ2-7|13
CASSFHDQDEQYF
TGTGCCAGCAGCTTCCACGACCAGGACGAGCAGTACTTC
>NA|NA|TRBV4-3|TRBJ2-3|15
CASSQATRPADTQYF
TGCGCCAGCAGCCAAGCTACTAGACCGGCGGATACGCAGTATTTT
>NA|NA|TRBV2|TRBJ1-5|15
CASRGEGTLAQPQHF
TGTGCCAGCAGGGGGGAGGGGACTTTGGCTCAGCCCCAGCATTTT
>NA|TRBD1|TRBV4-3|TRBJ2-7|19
CASSHLIKGQSRGTYEQYF
TGCGCCAGCAGCCACCTCATTAAGGGACAGTCGAGAGGAACCTACGAGCAGTACTTC
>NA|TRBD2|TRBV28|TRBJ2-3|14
CASTSGRAADTQYF
TGTGCCAGCACTAGCGGGAGGGCCGCAGATACGCAGTATTTT
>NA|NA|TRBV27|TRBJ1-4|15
CASSLYPGANEKLFF
TGTGCCAGCAGTTTATATCCAGGGGCTAATGAAAAACTGTTTTTT
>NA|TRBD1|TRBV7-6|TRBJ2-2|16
CASRWGTDRASGELFF
TGTGCCAGCCGTTGGGGAACTGACAGGGCTTCCGGGGAGCTGTTTTTT
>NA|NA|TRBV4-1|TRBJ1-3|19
CASSQGPLGLGGSGNTIYF
TGCGCCAGCAGCCAGGGCCCCCTGGGGTTAGGAGGCTCTGGAAACACCATATATTTT
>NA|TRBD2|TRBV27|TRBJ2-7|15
CASSLRGRALYEQYF
TGTGCCAGCAGTTTACGCGGGAGGGCCTTGTACGAGCAGTACTTC
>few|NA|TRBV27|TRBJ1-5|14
CASSLWAGTQPQHF
TGTGCCAGCAGTTTATGGGCAGGGACTCAGCCCCAGCATTTT
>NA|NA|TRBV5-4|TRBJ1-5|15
CASSPGGDSNQPQHF
TGTGCCAGCAGCCCGGGCGGGGATAGCAATCAGCCCCAGCATTTT
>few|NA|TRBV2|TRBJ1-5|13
CASSDAGVQPQHF
TGTGCCAGCAGTGACGCAGGGGTCCAGCCCCAGCATTTT
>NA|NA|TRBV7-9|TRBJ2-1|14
CASSSVGPPDEQFF
TGTGCCAGCAGCAGCGTGGGACCTCCGGATGAGCAGTTCTTC
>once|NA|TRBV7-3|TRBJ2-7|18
CASSLRLGGNLSTYEQYF
TGTGCCAGCAGCTTGCGACTAGGGGGGAACCTATCTACCTACGAGCAGTACTTC
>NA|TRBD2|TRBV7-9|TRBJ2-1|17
CASSLVRDSGTSVEQFF
TGTGCCAGCAGCTTGGTCCGGGACAGTGGGACTAGCGTTGAGCAGTTCTTC
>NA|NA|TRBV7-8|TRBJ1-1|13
CASSSPIYTEAFF
TGTGCCAGCAGCTCCCCGATTTACACTGAAGCTTTCTTT
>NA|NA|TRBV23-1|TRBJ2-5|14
CASRRTPLGETQYF
TGCGCCAGCAGACGCACCCCGTTGGGAGAGACCCAGTACTTC
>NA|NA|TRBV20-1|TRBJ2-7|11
CSAREYYEQYF
TGCAGTGCTAGAGAATACTACGAGCAGTACTTC
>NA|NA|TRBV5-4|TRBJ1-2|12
CASSLGFDGYTF
TGTGCCAGCAGCTTAGGTTTTGATGGCTACACCTTC
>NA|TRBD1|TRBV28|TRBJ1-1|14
CASSDRGRWTEAFF
TGTGCCAGCAGTGACAGGGGGCGGTGGACTGAAGCTTTCTTT
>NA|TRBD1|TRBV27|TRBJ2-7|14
CASRNLTTGFEQYF
TGTGCCAGCAGAAACTTAACGACAGGGTTCGAGCAGTACTTC
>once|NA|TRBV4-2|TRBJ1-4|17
CASSQDKSEITNEKLFF
TGTGCCAGCAGCCAAGATAAGTCAGAAATAACTAATGAAAAACTGTTTTTT
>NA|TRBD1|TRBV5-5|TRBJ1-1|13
CASSLDRGAEAFF
TGTGCCAGCAGCTTGGACAGGGGTGCTGAAGCTTTCTTT
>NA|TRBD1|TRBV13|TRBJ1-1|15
CASSLIRDRDTEAFF
TGTGCCAGCAGCTTAATCCGGGACAGGGACACTGAAGCTTTCTTT
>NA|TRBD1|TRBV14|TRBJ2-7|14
CASSPRDSSYEQYF
TGTGCCAGCAGCCCCCGGGACAGCTCCTACGAGCAGTACTTC
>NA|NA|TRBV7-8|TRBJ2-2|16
CASSSRPGQNTGELFF
TGTGCCAGCAGCTCCCGGCCCGGTCAGAACACCGGGGAGCTGTTTTTT
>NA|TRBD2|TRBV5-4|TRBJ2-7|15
CASSLKRERGWEQYF
TGTGCCAGCAGCCTTAAGCGGGAGCGGGGCTGGGAGCAGTACTTC
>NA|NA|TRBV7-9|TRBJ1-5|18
CASSTAAGNQNLGQPQHF
TGTGCCAGCAGCACAGCCGCAGGGAATCAAAACTTAGGTCAGCCCCAGCATTTT
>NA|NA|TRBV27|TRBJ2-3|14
CASSQGPKPDTQYF
TGTGCCAGCAGCCAAGGGCCCAAGCCAGATACGCAGTATTTT
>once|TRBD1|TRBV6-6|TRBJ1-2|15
CASSYPLSHRGGYTF
TGTGCCAGCAGTTATCCTCTTTCCCACAGGGGCGGCTACACCTTC
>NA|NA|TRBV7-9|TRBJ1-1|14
CASSNTGLLGVAFF
TGTGCCAGCAGCAACACAGGGTTGTTAGGAGTAGCTTTCTTT
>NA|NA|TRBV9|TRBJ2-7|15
CASSPGLIGGYEQYF
TGTGCCAGCAGCCCAGGGTTAATTGGCGGCTACGAGCAGTACTTC
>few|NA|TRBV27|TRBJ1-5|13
CASCPRSNQPQHF
TGTGCCAGCTGTCCGCGTAGCAATCAGCCCCAGCATTTT
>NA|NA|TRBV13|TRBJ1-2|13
CASSSPGPMGYTF
TGTGCCAGCAGCTCACCGGGGCCGATGGGCTACACCTTC
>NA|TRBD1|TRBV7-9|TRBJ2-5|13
CASSPDRKETQYF
TGTGCCAGCAGCCCGGACAGGAAAGAGACCCAGTACTTC
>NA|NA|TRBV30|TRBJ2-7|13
CAWSVGAPYEQYF
TGTGCCTGGAGTGTGGGGGCACCCTACGAGCAGTACTTC
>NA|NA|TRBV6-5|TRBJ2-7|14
CASSYSINSGEQYF
TGTGCCAGCAGTTACTCGATCAACTCGGGTGAGCAGTACTTC
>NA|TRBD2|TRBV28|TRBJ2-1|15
CASSSRAVAGGEQFF
TGTGCCAGCAGTTCGCGAGCCGTAGCGGGAGGAGAGCAGTTCTTC
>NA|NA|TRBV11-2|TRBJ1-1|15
CASSLEGALNTEAFF
TGTGCCAGCAGCTTAGAGGGGGCGTTGAACACTGAAGCTTTCTTT
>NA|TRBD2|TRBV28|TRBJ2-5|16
CASSPRQAGAQETQYF
TGTGCCAGCAGTCCCAGGCAAGCGGGAGCCCAAGAGACCCAGTACTTC
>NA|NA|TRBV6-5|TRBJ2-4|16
CASSYSGGSAKNIQYF
TGTGCCAGCAGTTACTCGGGGGGTTCGGCCAAAAACATTCAGTACTTC
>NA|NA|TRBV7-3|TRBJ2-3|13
CASSLLGTDTQYF
TGTGCCAGCAGCTTACTTGGCACAGATACGCAGTATTTT
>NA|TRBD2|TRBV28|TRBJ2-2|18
CASTLRIPGLAGTGELFF
TGTGCCAGCACTCTTCGAATACCGGGACTAGCGGGAACCGGGGAGCTGTTTTTT
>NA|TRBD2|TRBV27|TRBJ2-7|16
CASSLGAGTTGYEQYF
TGTGCCAGCAGTTTAGGGGCAGGGACTACGGGCTACGAGCAGTACTTC
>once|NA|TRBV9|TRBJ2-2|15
CASSAASGNTGELFF
TGTGCCAGCAGCGCGGCCTCAGGGAACACCGGGGAGCTGTTTTTT
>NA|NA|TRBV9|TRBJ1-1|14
CASSPRTGNTEAFF
TGTGCCAGCAGCCCACGGACGGGGAACACTGAAGCTTTCTTT
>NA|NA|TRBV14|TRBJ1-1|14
CASSQSRGFTEAFF
TGTGCCAGCAGCCAATCTCGGGGATTCACTGAAGCTTTCTTT
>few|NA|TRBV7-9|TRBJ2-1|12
CASSQGSNEQFF
TGTGCCAGCAGCCAGGGAAGCAATGAGCAGTTCTTC
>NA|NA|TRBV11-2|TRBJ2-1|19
CASSLDGLSGWGPYNEQFF
TGTGCCAGCAGCTTAGATGGACTAAGCGGATGGGGCCCCTACAATGAGCAGTTCTTC
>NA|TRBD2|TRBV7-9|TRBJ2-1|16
CASSTPLAGAYNEQFF
TGTGCCAGCAGCACGCCCCTAGCGGGTGCCTACAATGAGCAGTTCTTC
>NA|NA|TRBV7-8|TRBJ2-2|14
CASSPLTGSGELFF
TGTGCCAGCAGCCCCCTGACAGGTTCCGGGGAGCTGTTTTTT